This TCR beta chain was obtained from a study of cytomegalovirus exposure and HLA in healthy donors. Primers: 60 Vbeta forward and 13 Jbeta reverse. TCRdb's copy holds only in-frame clones and misses some; the assay was immunoSEQ multiplex PCR. The sample includes 120,000 to 150,000 clones, nearly 80% seen only once; the top ten take around 3%. V gave up 1 base and J gave up 4 bases, with 10 bases separating them. From germline, CDR1 is KGHSY and CDR2 FQNENV. The CDR3 is made up of 14 amino acids. V is TRBV16 and J is TRBJ1-2, with D perhaps TRBD1 (5 bases). Material for sequencing was PBMCs. The clonotype originates from a middle-aged man in good health and CMV-seropositive. The CDR3 region has the DNA TGTGCCAGCAGCCAATTGGACACCAGCTATGGCTACACCTTC. Protein: CASSQLDTSYGYTF.